This T cell receptor (beta chain) came from a study of cytomegalovirus exposure and HLA in healthy donors. V lost 5 bases and J lost 3, with 16 bases in between. This CDR3 region has 15 residues. Germline V CDR1 and CDR2: MNHEY, SMNVEV (reference sequence). General study points: Most TCR beta V segments were productive about 87% or about 30% of the time in an earlier analysis. Reports indicated that the classifier achieved high specificity and sensitivity in diagnosing cytomegalovirus status. HLA alleles were associated with fewer than 20,000 TCR beta sequences in a later analysis at 0.05 false discovery rate.

As regards this clone: What it recognizes is unknown.

Use of 60 Vbeta and 13 Jbeta primers characterized the PCR. How the authors handled the data: Later analysis identified roughly 82 million unique TCR beta chains, about 11 million shared. The method was immunoSEQ multiplex PCR; TCRdb's version includes in-frame clones alone and lacks a portion of them. The V and J calls and clone size are taken from that table; D and trimming were inferred from the DNA. This sample has around 110,000 clones, with about 79% found just once. Input material: PBMCs. The chain combines TRBV27 with TRBJ1-2, with a tentative D call TRBD1 (6 bases). This TCR came from a woman aged 18-29 years in good health and CMV-seropositive. CDR3 protein: CASSPTGKADYGYTF. CDR3 DNA: TGTGCCAGCAGTCCAACAGGGAAGGCGGACTATGGCTACACCTTC.